These 3 T cell receptor beta chains share one sample of origin, sequenced in a study of PD-1 blockade in classical Hodgkin lymphoma. Only in-frame clones appear in the TCRdb table, and some are missing; sequencing was by immunoSEQ multiplex PCR. The sample includes nearly 55,000 clones, around 85% of them seen just once. Autologous stem cell transplantation was followed by relapse in every patient, and brentuximab vedotin exposure varied. Sequenced material: peripheral blood mononuclear cells (PBMCs), taken at baseline. Receptors originate from a human donor with classical Hodgkin lymphoma.

The V and J genes are TRBV9 and TRBJ2-2, with D possibly being TRBD2 (6 bases). V lost 2 bases and J 5 bases, leaving 16 bases between the germline ends. Germline CDR1 and CDR2: SGDLS and YYNGEE. This CDR3 is built from 16 residues. CDR3: CASSVMGGAATGELFF. The CDR3 nucleotides are TGTGCCAGCAGCGTTATGGGGGGTGCAGCAACCGGGGAGCTGTTTTTT.

The chain couples TRBV19 to TRBJ2-7; 8 nucleotides agree with TRBD1. CDR3 size: 14 residues. V shed 5 bases, J shed 6 bases, and the junction held 9 bases outside the gene matches. CDR1 is LNHDA and CDR2 is SQIVND in the germline V gene (reference sequence). The CDR3 sequence is CASSLGQVTREQYF. Here the CDR3 DNA reads TGTGCCAGTAGTCTGGGACAGGTAACGCGCGAGCAGTACTTC. Full variable domain (outside the CDR3, taken from reference TRBV19 and TRBJ2-7): DGGITQSPKYLFRKEGQNVTLSCEQNLNHDAMYWYRQDPGQGLRLIYYSQIVNDFQKGDIAEGYSVSREKKESFPLTVTSAQKNPTAFYLCASSLGQVTREQYFGPGTRLTVT.

The chain employs TRBV29-1 and TRBJ2-2, with D unclear. The V end was cut by 3 bases, the J end by 4 bases, with 3 bases between. The CDR3 length is 11 residues. Germline loops: CDR1 SQVTM, CDR2 ANQGSEA. The CDR3 spells CSVDATGELFF. In nucleotides, the CDR3 is TGCAGCGTTGACGCCACCGGGGAGCTGTTTTTT.